A selection of T cell receptor beta chains follows, all from one sample in a study of CD8 T cells in ankylosing spondylitis. Each CDR3 protein is one row after TCRdb ran MiXCR on the 5' RACE reads. The sample lists about 39,000 distinct CDR3 sequences, approximately 10% seen once, with about a sixth in the top ten. Material: blood, either unsorted or a sorted T cell fraction (not recorded which). The receptors derive from a male donor with ankylosing spondylitis or in good health (not recorded which). The CDR3 runs from the conserved cysteine through the conserved F or W. The D gene is left open where the match is weak. The size of a clone is reported for some rows only, either as once, few or many, or as a class for expanded clones.

>NA|TRBJ2-1|TRBV18|TRBD2
CASSPPGLAPNNEQFF
TGTGCCAGCTCACCACCGGGACTAGCGCCTAACAATGAGCAGTTCTTC
>many|TRBJ2-7|TRBV20-1|TRBD2
CSAGLAGDPYEQYF
TGCAGTGCTGGGCTAGCGGGAGACCCCTACGAGCAGTACTTC
>many|TRBJ2-2|TRBV11-2|NA
CASSYGTANTGELFF
TGTGCCAGCAGCTACGGGACGGCGAACACCGGGGAGCTGTTTTTT
>many|TRBJ2-3|TRBV5-4|NA
CASSLEAASTDTQYF
TGTGCCAGCAGCTTGGAGGCAGCGAGCACAGATACGCAGTATTTT
>many|TRBJ1-3|TRBV6-1|NA
CASSEQGRADSGNTIYF
TGTGCCAGCAGTGAACAGGGTAGGGCCGACTCTGGAAACACCATATATTTT
>many|TRBJ2-7|TRBV29-1|NA
CSVVSADAYEQYF
TGCAGCGTTGTCTCCGCGGACGCTTACGAGCAGTACTTC
>NA|TRBJ2-1|TRBV27|NA
CASSEQRSSYNEQFF
TGTGCCAGCAGCGAACAGCGGAGCTCCTACAATGAGCAGTTCTTC
>many|TRBJ2-3|TRBV10-3|TRBD2
CAISSTVGTRGTDTQYF
TGTGCCATCAGTTCAACTGTCGGGACTAGGGGCACAGATACGCAGTATTTT
>many|TRBJ1-1|TRBV29-1|NA
CSAQLMMNTEAFF
TGCAGCGCTCAACTGATGATGAACACTGAAGCTTTCTTT
>many|TRBJ2-5|TRBV20-1|TRBD2
CSAWDLAGTQETQYF
TGCAGTGCTTGGGATCTAGCGGGAACCCAAGAGACCCAGTACTTC
>many|TRBJ2-2|TRBV7-2|TRBD2
CASSLAGSGRANTGELFF
TGTGCCAGCAGCTTAGCGGGTAGCGGGAGAGCGAACACCGGGGAGCTGTTTTTT
>few|TRBJ2-1|TRBV27|NA
CASSPEGAGGLDEQFF
TGTGCCAGCAGTCCTGAGGGGGCGGGAGGACTCGATGAGCAGTTCTTC
>NA|TRBJ2-1|TRBV14|TRBD2
CASSQDLVTSGRHNEQFF
TGTGCCAGCAGCCAAGATTTGGTGACTAGCGGGAGGCACAATGAGCAGTTCTTC
>many|TRBJ2-5|TRBV6-5|NA
CASSYDRGEQETQYF
TGTGCCAGCAGTTACGACAGAGGCGAACAAGAGACCCAGTACTTC
>many|TRBJ2-1|TRBV4-2|TRBD2
CASSPQPGLAVYNEQFF
TGTGCCAGCAGCCCCCAACCGGGACTAGCGGTCTACAATGAGCAGTTCTTC